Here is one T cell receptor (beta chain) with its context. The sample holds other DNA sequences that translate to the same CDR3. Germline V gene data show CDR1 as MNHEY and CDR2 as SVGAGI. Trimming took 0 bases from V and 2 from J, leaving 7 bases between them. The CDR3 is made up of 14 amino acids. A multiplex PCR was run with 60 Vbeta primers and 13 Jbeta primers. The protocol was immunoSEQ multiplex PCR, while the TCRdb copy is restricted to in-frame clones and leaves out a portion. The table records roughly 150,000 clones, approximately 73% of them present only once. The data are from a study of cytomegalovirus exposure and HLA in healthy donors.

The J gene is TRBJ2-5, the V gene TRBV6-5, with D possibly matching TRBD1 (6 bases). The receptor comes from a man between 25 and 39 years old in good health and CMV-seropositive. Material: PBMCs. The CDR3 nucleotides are TGTGCCAGCAGTTACTCGAGGGGGCAAGAGACCCAGTACTTC. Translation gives CASSYSRGQETQYF.